This T cell receptor beta chain was captured by sequencing in a study of blood T cell repertoires in COVID-19. Study information: PBMCs, B-cell-depleted T cells, or T cells provided the cDNA or gDNA that made up the material.

There are 17 residues in the CDR3. Germline V lookup: CDR1 SNHLY, CDR2 FYNNEI. Unmatched junction bases numbered 3, after V lost 3 bases and J lost 1 base. Study processing details: From reference gene primer amplification, estimates of nucleated cell counts were derived. The repertoire was sequenced with immunoSEQ multiplex PCR; TCRdb's copy has only in-frame clones and lacks some. The D gene and trimming were derived from the DNA, and the V and J assignments and clone size from that table. The repertoire holds 150,000 to 200,000 clones, with approximately 85% as singletons. All enrollees were roughly 18 to 100 years old and from about 25 US areas. Resolution of symptoms, clearance, or two negative PCRs was present in recovered Cohort 3 donors.

What was sequenced was PBMCs or T cells enriched from blood (not recorded which). This chain joins TRBV2 and TRBJ2-3; 14 bases line up with TRBD2. The TCR was taken from a young woman who had recovered from COVID-19. For the CDR3, the DNA is TGTGCCAGCAGTGAGCGACTAGCGGGGGGGGGCACAGATACGCAGTATTTT. The encoded protein is CASSERLAGGGTDTQYF.